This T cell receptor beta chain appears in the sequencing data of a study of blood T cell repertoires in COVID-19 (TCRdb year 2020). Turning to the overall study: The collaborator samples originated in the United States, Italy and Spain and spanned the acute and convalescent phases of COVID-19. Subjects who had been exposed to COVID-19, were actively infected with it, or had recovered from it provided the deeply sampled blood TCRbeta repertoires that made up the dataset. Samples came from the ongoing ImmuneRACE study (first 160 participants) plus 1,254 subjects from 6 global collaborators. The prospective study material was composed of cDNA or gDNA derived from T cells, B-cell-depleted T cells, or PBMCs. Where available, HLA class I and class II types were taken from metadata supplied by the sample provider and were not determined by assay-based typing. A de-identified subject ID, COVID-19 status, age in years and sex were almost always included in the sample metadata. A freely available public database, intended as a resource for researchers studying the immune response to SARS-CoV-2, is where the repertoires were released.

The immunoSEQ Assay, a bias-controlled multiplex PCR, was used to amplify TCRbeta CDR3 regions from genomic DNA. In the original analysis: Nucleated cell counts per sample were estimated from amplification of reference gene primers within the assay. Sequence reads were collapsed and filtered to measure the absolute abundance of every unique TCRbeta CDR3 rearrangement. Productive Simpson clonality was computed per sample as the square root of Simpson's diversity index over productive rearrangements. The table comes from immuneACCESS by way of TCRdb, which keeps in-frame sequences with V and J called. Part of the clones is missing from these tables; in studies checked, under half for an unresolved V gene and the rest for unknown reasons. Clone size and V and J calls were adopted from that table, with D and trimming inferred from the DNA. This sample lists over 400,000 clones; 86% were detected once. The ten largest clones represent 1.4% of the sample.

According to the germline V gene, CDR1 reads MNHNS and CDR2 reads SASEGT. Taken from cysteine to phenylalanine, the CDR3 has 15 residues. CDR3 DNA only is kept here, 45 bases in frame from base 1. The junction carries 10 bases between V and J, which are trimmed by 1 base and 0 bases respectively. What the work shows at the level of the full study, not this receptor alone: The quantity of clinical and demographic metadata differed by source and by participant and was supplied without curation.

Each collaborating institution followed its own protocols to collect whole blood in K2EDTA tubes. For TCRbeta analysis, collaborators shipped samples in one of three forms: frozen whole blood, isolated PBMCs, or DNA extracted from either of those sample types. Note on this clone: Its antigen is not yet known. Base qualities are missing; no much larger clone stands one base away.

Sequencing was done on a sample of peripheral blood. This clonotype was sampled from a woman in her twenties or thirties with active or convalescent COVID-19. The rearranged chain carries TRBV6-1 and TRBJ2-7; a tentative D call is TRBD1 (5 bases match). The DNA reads TGTGCCAGCAGTGAAGAGGGGTTAAGCTCCTACGAGCAGTACTTC. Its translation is CASSEEGLSSYEQYF.